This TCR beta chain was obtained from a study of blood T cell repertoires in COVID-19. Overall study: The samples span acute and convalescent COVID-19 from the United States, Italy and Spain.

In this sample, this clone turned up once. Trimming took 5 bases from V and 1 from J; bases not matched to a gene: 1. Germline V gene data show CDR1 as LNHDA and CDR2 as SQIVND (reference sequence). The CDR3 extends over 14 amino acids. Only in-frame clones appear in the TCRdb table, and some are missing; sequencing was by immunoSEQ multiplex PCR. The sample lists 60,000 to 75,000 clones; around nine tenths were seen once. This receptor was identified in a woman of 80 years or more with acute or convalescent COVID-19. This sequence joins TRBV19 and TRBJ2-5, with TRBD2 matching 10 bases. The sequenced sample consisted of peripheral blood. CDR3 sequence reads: CASSWTSGQETQYF. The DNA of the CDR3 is TGTGCCAGTAGTTGGACTAGCGGCCAAGAGACCCAGTACTTC.